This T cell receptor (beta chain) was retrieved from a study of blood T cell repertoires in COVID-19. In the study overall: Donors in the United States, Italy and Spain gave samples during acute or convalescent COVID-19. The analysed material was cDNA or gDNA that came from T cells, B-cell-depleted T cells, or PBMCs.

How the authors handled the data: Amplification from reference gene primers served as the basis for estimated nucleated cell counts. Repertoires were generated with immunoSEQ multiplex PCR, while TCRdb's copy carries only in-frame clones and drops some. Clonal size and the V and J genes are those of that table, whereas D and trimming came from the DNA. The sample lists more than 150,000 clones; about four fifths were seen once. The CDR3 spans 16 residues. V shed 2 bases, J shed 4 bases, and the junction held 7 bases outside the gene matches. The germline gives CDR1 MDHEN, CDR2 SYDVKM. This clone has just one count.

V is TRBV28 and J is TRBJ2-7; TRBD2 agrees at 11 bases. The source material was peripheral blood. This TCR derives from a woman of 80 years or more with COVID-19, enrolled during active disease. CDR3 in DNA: TGTGCCAGCAGTTTAGCTAGCGGGAGGTCCTCGTACGAGCAGTACTTC. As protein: CASSLASGRSSYEQYF.